The rows below give T cell receptor beta chains drawn from one sample of a study of blood T cells in healthy people across ages. TCRdb reanalysed the 5' RACE reads using MiXCR and keeps one entry per CDR3 protein. The repertoire has about 1,400,000 distinct CDR3 sequences, 59% of them found once; the top ten carry 6.5% to 8.5%. Sequencing used blood. These receptors were taken from a man younger than 35 in good health. Both conserved end residues are part of each CDR3.

J gene: TRBJ1-2
V gene: TRBV7-9
CDR3 protein: CASSVEDWNYGYTF

J gene: TRBJ2-2
V gene: TRBV6-6
CDR3 protein: CASNKDLWQGNTGELFF

J gene: TRBJ2-7
V gene: TRBV7-2
CDR3 protein: CASSPQRTGTSWAISYEQYF

J gene: -
V gene: TRBV5-6
CDR3 protein: CASSLLGGDEQYF

J gene: -
V gene: TRBV3-1
CDR3 protein: CASSPLRGQETQFF

J gene: TRBJ1-2
V gene: TRBV6-1
CDR3 protein: CASSDRTGGLYGYTF

J gene: TRBJ2-5
V gene: TRBV4-1
CDR3 protein: CASSQGTGTSGRKETQYF

J gene: TRBJ2-4
V gene: TRBV29-1
CDR3 protein: CSVRDRGPENIQYF

J gene: TRBJ2-3
V gene: TRBV4-3
CDR3 protein: CASSQVSRTDTQYF

J gene: TRBJ1-2
V gene: TRBV27
CDR3 protein: CASSFLGTNYGYTF

J gene: TRBJ2-1
V gene: TRBV9
CDR3 protein: CASSVGPGLSYNEQFF

J gene: TRBJ1-2
V gene: TRBV4-3
CDR3 protein: CASSQNLVGRGYTF

J gene: TRBJ2-5
V gene: TRBV7-2
CDR3 protein: CASSPMTDQETQYF

J gene: TRBJ2-3
V gene: TRBV4-3
CDR3 protein: CASSHFAGASDGTDTQYF

J gene: TRBJ1-5
V gene: TRBV7-9
CDR3 protein: CASSDTGALNQPQHF

J gene: TRBJ2-5
V gene: TRBV7-9
CDR3 protein: CASSPTGRETQYF

J gene: TRBJ2-1
V gene: TRBV4-2
CDR3 protein: CASSQDWRNNEQFF

J gene: TRBJ2-5
V gene: TRBV10-3
CDR3 protein: CAISESKPRPGQETQYF

J gene: TRBJ2-4
V gene: TRBV29-1
CDR3 protein: CSVAVSADLAKNIQYF

J gene: TRBJ2-1
V gene: TRBV6-2/TRBV6-3
CDR3 protein: CASNSSSNNEQFF

J gene: TRBJ2-7
V gene: TRBV12-3/TRBV12-4
CDR3 protein: CASSFGVPTYEQYF

J gene: TRBJ1-5
V gene: TRBV20-1
CDR3 protein: CSAKPGQGRQHF

J gene: TRBJ2-7
V gene: TRBV7-9
CDR3 protein: CASSLALLARDEQYF

J gene: TRBJ2-5
V gene: TRBV7-2
CDR3 protein: CASSLKTSGTRETQYF

J gene: TRBJ2-3
V gene: TRBV11-2
CDR3 protein: CASSLGPYTDTQYF

J gene: TRBJ2-3
V gene: TRBV30
CDR3 protein: CAWTPGDGRYTQYF

J gene: TRBJ2-7
V gene: TRBV14
CDR3 protein: CASSLPGTGAYEQYF

J gene: TRBJ2-5
V gene: TRBV20-1
CDR3 protein: CSGKRASGQETQYF

J gene: TRBJ2-3
V gene: TRBV6-2/TRBV6-3
CDR3 protein: CATGFLDTQYF

J gene: TRBJ2-7
V gene: TRBV6-5
CDR3 protein: CASSLTGVVYEQYF

J gene: TRBJ2-5
V gene: TRBV4-3
CDR3 protein: CASSQDDGGGETQYF

J gene: TRBJ2-7
V gene: TRBV9
CDR3 protein: CASSVLAGASEQYF

J gene: TRBJ2-1
V gene: TRBV5-1
CDR3 protein: CASRLASGGADEQFF

J gene: TRBJ2-1
V gene: TRBV10-3
CDR3 protein: CAITDQAGQPYQRSYNEQFF

J gene: TRBJ2-5
V gene: TRBV7-9
CDR3 protein: CASSLARWSQETQYF

J gene: TRBJ2-7
V gene: TRBV5-8
CDR3 protein: CASSLGAGLVYEQYF

J gene: TRBJ1-2
V gene: TRBV30
CDR3 protein: CALTGTGSIYGYTF

J gene: -
V gene: TRBV3-1
CDR3 protein: CASSQLGEAYEQYF

J gene: TRBJ2-4
V gene: TRBV4-3
CDR3 protein: CASSQDQAGGPIQYF

J gene: TRBJ2-5
V gene: TRBV13
CDR3 protein: CASSPRTGNQETQYF

J gene: TRBJ2-3
V gene: TRBV14
CDR3 protein: CASSQASRWFYDTQYF

J gene: TRBJ1-1
V gene: TRBV27
CDR3 protein: CASSLVGETEAFF

J gene: TRBJ2-5
V gene: TRBV2
CDR3 protein: CASSGSLATQETQYF

J gene: TRBJ2-1
V gene: TRBV5-1
CDR3 protein: CASSWDGTHSYNEQFF

J gene: TRBJ2-3
V gene: TRBV28
CDR3 protein: CASSRNYAVEGDTDTQYF

J gene: TRBJ2-7
V gene: TRBV4-1
CDR3 protein: CASSPGIEFYEQYF

J gene: TRBJ1-2
V gene: TRBV5-5
CDR3 protein: CASSVEGERGGYYGYTF

J gene: TRBJ2-2
V gene: TRBV27
CDR3 protein: CASSWNPGAAGELFF

J gene: TRBJ1-6
V gene: TRBV12-3/TRBV12-4
CDR3 protein: CASSFEASPLHF